Described below is a single T cell receptor beta chain sequence and its context. Its antigen remains unidentified. The sample belongs to a study of CD8 T cells in ankylosing spondylitis. General study findings and limits: One TCR beta motif, made up of eight highly homologous variants, appeared characteristic of ankylosing spondylitis blood. Reactive arthritis synovial fluid and blood were previously reported to contain some motif variants. Reports say disease-linked clones showed up significantly more in matched ankylosing spondylitis synovial fluid.

Germline V CDR1 and CDR2: MNHNS, SASEGT. V was clipped by 6 bases and J by 9 bases, with 18 bases between them. CDR3 length: 15 residues. Quantitative 5'-RACE was performed with molecular barcodes, and it yielded the TCR beta libraries. TCRdb reanalysed the 5' RACE reads using MiXCR and keeps one entry per CDR3 protein. The data hold approximately 250,000 distinct CDR3 sequences, with under 35% observed a single time. The sequencing input was blood, either unsorted or a sorted T cell fraction (not recorded which). This sequence was found in a male donor with ankylosing spondylitis or in good health (not recorded which). The J gene is TRBJ1-6, the V gene TRBV6-1; weak D call: TRBD1 (6 bases). CDR3 sequence: CASSETGGAFSPLHF. In DNA, the CDR3 is TGTGCCAGCAGCGAGACGGGGGGCGCGTTTTCACCCCTCCACTTT.